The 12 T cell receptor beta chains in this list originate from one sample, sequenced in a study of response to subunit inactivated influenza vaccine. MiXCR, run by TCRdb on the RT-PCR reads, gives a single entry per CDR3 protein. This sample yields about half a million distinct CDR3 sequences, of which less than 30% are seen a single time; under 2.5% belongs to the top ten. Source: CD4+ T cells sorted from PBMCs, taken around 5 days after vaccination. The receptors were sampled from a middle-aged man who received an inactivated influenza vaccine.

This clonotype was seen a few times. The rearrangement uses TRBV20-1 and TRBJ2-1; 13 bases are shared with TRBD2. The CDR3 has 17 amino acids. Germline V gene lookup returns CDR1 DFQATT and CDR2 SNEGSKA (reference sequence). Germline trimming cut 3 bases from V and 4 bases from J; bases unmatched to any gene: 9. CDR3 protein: CSARALAGGPTYNEQFF. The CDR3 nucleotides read TGCAGTGCTAGGGCACTAGCGGGAGGGCCTACTTACAATGAGCAGTTCTTC.

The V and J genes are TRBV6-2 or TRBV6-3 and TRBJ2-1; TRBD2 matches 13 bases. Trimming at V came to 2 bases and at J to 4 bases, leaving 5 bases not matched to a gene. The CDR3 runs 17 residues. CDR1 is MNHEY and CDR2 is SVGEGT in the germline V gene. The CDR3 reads CASSYAGTSGTYNEQFF. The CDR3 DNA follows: TGTGCCAGCAGTTACGCCGGGACTAGCGGGACTTACAATGAGCAGTTCTTC.

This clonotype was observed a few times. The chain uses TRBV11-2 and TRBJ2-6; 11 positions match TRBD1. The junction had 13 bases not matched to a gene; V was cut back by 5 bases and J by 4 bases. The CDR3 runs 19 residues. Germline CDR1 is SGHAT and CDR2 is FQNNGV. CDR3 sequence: CASSLAGTGGSSGANVLTF. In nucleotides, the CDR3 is TGTGCCAGCAGCCTTGCCGGGACAGGGGGATCTTCCGGGGCCAACGTCCTGACTTTC.

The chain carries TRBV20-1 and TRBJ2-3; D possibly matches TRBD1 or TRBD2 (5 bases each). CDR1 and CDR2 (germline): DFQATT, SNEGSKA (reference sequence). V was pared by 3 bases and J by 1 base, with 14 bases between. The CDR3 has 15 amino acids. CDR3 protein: CSASPPGARTDTQYF. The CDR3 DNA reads TGCAGTGCTAGCCCCCCCGGGGCCCGCACAGATACGCAGTATTTT.

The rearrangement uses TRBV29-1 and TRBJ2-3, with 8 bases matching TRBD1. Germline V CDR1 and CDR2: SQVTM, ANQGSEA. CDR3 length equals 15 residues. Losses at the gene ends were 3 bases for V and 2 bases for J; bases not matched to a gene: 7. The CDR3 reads CSVELGTGSTDTQYF. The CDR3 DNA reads TGCAGCGTTGAGCTCGGGACAGGATCCACAGATACGCAGTATTTT.

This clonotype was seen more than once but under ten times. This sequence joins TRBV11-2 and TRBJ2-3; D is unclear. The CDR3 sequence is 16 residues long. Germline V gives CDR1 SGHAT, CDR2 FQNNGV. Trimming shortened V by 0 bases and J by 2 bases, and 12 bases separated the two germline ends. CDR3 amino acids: CASSLETYRPTDTQYF. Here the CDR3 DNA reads TGTGCCAGCAGCTTAGAGACTTACCGGCCCACAGATACGCAGTATTTT.

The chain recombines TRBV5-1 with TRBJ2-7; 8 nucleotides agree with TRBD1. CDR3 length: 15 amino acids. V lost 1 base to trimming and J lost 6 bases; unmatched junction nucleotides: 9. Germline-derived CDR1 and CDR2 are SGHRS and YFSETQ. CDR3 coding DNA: TGCGCCAGCAGCTTGTCGAGGACAGGGCCTGGCGAGCAGTACTTC. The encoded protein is CASSLSRTGPGEQYF. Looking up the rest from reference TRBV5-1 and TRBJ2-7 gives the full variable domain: KAGVTQTPRYLIKTRGQQVTLSCSPISGHRSVSWYQQTPGQGLQFLFEYFSETQRNKGNFPGRFSGRQFSNSRSEMNVSTLELGDSALYLCASSLSRTGPGEQYFGPGTRLTVT.

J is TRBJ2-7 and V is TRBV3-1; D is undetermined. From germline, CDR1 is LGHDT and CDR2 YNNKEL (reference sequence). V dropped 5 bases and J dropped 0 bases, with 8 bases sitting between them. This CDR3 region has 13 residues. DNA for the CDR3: TGTGCCAGCAGCGCTGGAATCTCCTACGAGCAGTACTTC. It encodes CASSAGISYEQYF.

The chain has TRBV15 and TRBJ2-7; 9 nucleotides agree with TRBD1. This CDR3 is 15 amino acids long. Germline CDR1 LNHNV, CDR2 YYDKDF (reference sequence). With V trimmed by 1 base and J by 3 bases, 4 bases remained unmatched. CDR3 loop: CATSRGGQGFYEQYF. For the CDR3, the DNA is TGTGCCACCAGCAGAGGAGGACAGGGGTTCTACGAGCAGTACTTC.

The CDR3 sequence: CASSARLAGPTQYF. In DNA form, the CDR3 reads TGTGCCAGCAGCGCCCGACTAGCGGGTCCAACGCAGTATTTT. The chain links TRBV7-2 to TRBJ2-3; 10 positions match TRBD2. The V gene's germline CDR1 is SGHTA and CDR2 FQGNSA. The CDR3 runs 14 residues. Trimming at V came to 5 bases and at J to 9 bases, leaving 8 bases not matched to a gene.

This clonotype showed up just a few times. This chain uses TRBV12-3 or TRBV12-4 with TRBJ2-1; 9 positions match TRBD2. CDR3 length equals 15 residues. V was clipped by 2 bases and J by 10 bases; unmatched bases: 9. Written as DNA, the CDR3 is TGTGCCAGCAGTTTACGCGGGGGGGGTGCTGGGGAGCAGTTCTTC. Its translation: CASSLRGGGAGEQFF.

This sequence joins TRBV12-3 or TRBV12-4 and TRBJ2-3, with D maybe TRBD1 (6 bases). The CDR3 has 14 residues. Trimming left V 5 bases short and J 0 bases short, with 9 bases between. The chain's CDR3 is CASSRTESTDTQYF. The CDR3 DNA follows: TGTGCCAGCAGTCGGACAGAGAGCACAGATACGCAGTATTTT.